The 28 T cell receptor beta chains below were found in one sample sequenced in a study of early T cells in non-severe SARS-CoV-2 infection. TCRdb passed the 5' RACE reads through MiXCR, listing each CDR3 protein once. In the table there are around 80,000 distinct CDR3 sequences, approximately 12% of which are singletons. The sample taken for sequencing was whole blood. The origin of the receptors is an adult who was a healthcare worker with PCR-confirmed SARS-CoV-2 infection or an uninfected control (not recorded which).

This clonotype was recorded at least ten times. V gene TRBV7-3 combines with J gene TRBJ2-1; either TRBD1 or TRBD2 may fit D (5 bases each). CDR3 size: 14 residues. Deletions cut 5 bases from V and 4 bases from J, with 12 bases between. CDR1 is SGHTA and CDR2 is FQGTGA in the germline V gene. In DNA form, the CDR3 reads TGTGCCAGCAGCCGGGACGCCCAATACAATGAGCAGTTCTTC. Its translation is CASSRDAQYNEQFF. Using reference TRBV7-3 and TRBJ2-1 for the parts outside the CDR3, the full variable domain is GAGVSQTPSNKVTEKGKYVELRCDPISGHTALYWYRQSLGQGPEFLIYFQGTGAADDSGLPNDRFFAVRPEGSVSTLKIQRTERGDSAVYLCASSRDAQYNEQFFGPGTRLTVL.

This clonotype was recorded at least ten times. This chain connects TRBV15 to TRBJ2-3; 8 nucleotides align to TRBD1. The J segment lost 0 bases and the V segment lost 1 base, leaving 0 bases of the junction unmatched. The CDR3 has 15 amino acids. CDR1 is LNHNV, CDR2 YYDKDF, per germline (reference sequence). CDR3 sequence reads: CATSRGQGSTDTQYF. Written as DNA, the CDR3 is TGTGCCACCAGCAGAGGACAGGGGAGCACAGATACGCAGTATTTT.

This clonotype was observed a few times. This sequence joins TRBV20-1 and TRBJ2-3; 8 bases are a match to TRBD2. The germline V gene encodes CDR1 DFQATT and CDR2 SNEGSKA (reference sequence). The CDR3 has 15 amino acids. With 6 bases clipped from V and 3 bases from J, the junction kept 11 bases outside the gene matches. CDR3 DNA: TGCAGTGCCGTGAACCGGGGCGGGAGGACAGATACGCAGTATTTT. It is translated as CSAVNRGGRTDTQYF.

This clonotype was observed at least ten times. The J gene is TRBJ2-7, the V gene TRBV6-1; tentative D call: TRBD1 (6 bases). V shed 7 bases and J shed 0 bases, with 16 bases lying between them. In germline, CDR1 is MNHNS, CDR2 SASEGT. The CDR3 covers 15 residues. This chain's CDR3 is CASTQDRSPSYEQYF. The CDR3 nucleotides read TGTGCCAGCACCCAGGACAGATCTCCCTCCTACGAGCAGTACTTC.

The rearrangement links TRBV5-1 to TRBJ2-3; D uncertain. CDR1 is SGHRS and CDR2 is YFSETQ in the germline V gene. Trimming removed 1 base at V and 1 base at J, with 7 bases between. This CDR3 spans 14 amino acids. CDR3 protein: CASSLNSGTDTQYF. DNA of the CDR3: TGCGCCAGCAGCTTGAACAGCGGCACAGATACGCAGTATTTT.

In its sample, this clonotype was seen a few times. The chain links TRBV12-3 or TRBV12-4 to TRBJ2-7, with 7 bases lining up with TRBD1. The CDR3 sequence is 12 residues long. The V and J ends lost 5 bases and 6 bases, in that order; junction bases with no gene match: 4. Written as DNA, the CDR3 is TGTGCCAGCAGTCGGACAGGATCCGAGCAGTACTTC. It specifies CASSRTGSEQYF.

This clonotype came up many times. This chain joins TRBV14 and TRBJ1-1, with D possibly being TRBD1 (5 bases). Germline-derived CDR1 and CDR2 are SGHDN and FVKESK. CDR3 length: 15 residues. V lost 5 bases, J lost 0 bases, and 13 bases lay in between. This CDR3 is CASSYGGSLNTEAFF. In DNA form, the CDR3 reads TGTGCCAGCAGCTATGGGGGGTCCCTGAACACTGAAGCTTTCTTT.

The J gene is TRBJ2-2, the V gene TRBV6-1; 15 nucleotides agree with TRBD2. Germline V CDR1 and CDR2: MNHNS, SASEGT. The CDR3 is made up of 18 amino acids. The V gene end was trimmed by 8 bases and the J gene end by 4 bases; junction bases not matched to a gene: 11. CDR3 residues: CASVFSGLAGGLTGELFF. Here the CDR3 DNA reads TGTGCCAGCGTATTTTCGGGACTAGCGGGAGGACTCACCGGGGAGCTGTTTTTT.

This clonotype was counted ten times or more. The chain employs TRBV6-5 and TRBJ2-3; TRBD2 might be the D (6 bases). V lost 5 bases, J lost 2 bases, and 11 bases lay in between. Germline CDR1 reads MNHEY; CDR2 reads SVGAGI. The CDR3 sequence is 14 residues long. CDR3 sequence: CASSGASATDTQYF. The CDR3 nucleotides are TGTGCCAGCAGTGGGGCTAGCGCCACAGATACGCAGTATTTT.

This clonotype has a handful of counts. The J gene is TRBJ2-2, the V gene TRBV11-3, with 8 nucleotides matching TRBD1. Trimming removed 6 bases from V and 6 bases from J; junction bases left unmatched: 6. Germline assignment: CDR1 SGHNT and CDR2 YENEEA. This CDR3 region has 14 residues. CDR3 in amino acids: CASRLTGAAGELFF. Here the CDR3 DNA reads TGTGCCAGCAGATTGACAGGGGCGGCCGGGGAGCTGTTTTTT.

This clonotype has only a few counts. V is TRBV4-2 and J is TRBJ2-2; D uncertain. Looked up from germline, CDR1 is LGHNA and CDR2 is YNFKEQ. The V end lost 7 bases, the J end lost 5 bases, and 14 bases lay between the germline ends. The CDR3 runs 14 residues. The CDR3 coding sequence is TGTGCCAGCACCTTCTCGGGTGGTACCGGGGAGCTGTTTTTT. Its translation: CASTFSGGTGELFF.

This clonotype has ten or more counts. This sequence joins TRBV5-5 and TRBJ1-2, with D tentatively TRBD1 (6 bases). Germline loops: CDR1 SGHKS, CDR2 YYEKEE (reference sequence). V dropped 5 bases and J dropped 7 bases, with 9 bases sitting between them. This CDR3 comprises 11 residues. Written as DNA, the CDR3 is TGTGCCAGCAGTACAGGGTTTGGCTACACCTTC. This gives the protein CASSTGFGYTF.

V is TRBV29-1 and J is TRBJ2-1; a possible D gene is TRBD1 (5 bases). Germline CDR1 and CDR2: SQVTM and ANQGSEA. The CDR3 sequence is 12 residues long. V was clipped by 7 bases and J by 6 bases, with 13 bases between them. Here the CDR3 DNA reads TGCAGCGCCCAGGGCGGTCCCAATGAGCAGTTCTTC. Translating it yields CSAQGGPNEQFF.

In its sample, this clonotype was seen many times. The chain has TRBV11-2 and TRBJ1-4; D gene ambiguous. The ends were cut back, 2 bases at V and 5 bases at J, with 12 bases in the middle. Germline V gives CDR1 SGHAT, CDR2 FQNNGV. The CDR3 length is 15 residues. The CDR3 here is CASSLSRSRNEKLFF. As DNA, the CDR3 is TGTGCCAGCAGCTTATCGAGGTCGAGAAATGAAAAACTGTTTTTT.

This clonotype has at least ten counts. This chain connects TRBV18 to TRBJ2-4; D is unresolved. Trimming removed 5 bases at V and 3 bases at J, with 14 bases between. This CDR3 contains 15 residues. Germline V gives CDR1 KGHSH, CDR2 LQKENI. This CDR3 reads CASSYLEANKNIQYF. Written as DNA, the CDR3 is TGTGCCAGCTCATACCTCGAGGCCAACAAAAACATTCAGTACTTC.

The chain employs TRBV24-1 and TRBJ1-5; tentative D call: TRBD1 (6 bases). Germline V gives CDR1 KGHDR, CDR2 SFDVKD. V was trimmed by 9 bases and J by 1 base, leaving 18 bases between them. CDR3 length equals 16 residues. The CDR3 loop is CATSRGGPGSNQPQHF. Written as DNA, the CDR3 is TGTGCCACCTCTCGGGGGGGCCCCGGCAGCAATCAGCCCCAGCATTTT.

This clonotype has ten or more counts. The chain recombines TRBV5-1 with TRBJ2-7; 9 nucleotides agree with TRBD1. The CDR3 totals 15 residues. Germline V gene sequence: CDR1 SGHRS, CDR2 YFSETQ. Trimming at V came to 0 bases and at J to 4 bases, leaving 5 bases not matched to a gene. The CDR3 spells CASSLGTGGLYEQYF. CDR3 nucleotides: TGCGCCAGCAGCTTGGGCACAGGGGGCTTGTACGAGCAGTACTTC.

This rearrangement joins TRBV29-1 to TRBJ2-3; D tentatively fits TRBD1 or TRBD2 (6 bases each). V was shortened by 6 bases and J by 2 bases, with 18 bases between the two germline ends. Germline V CDR1 and CDR2: SQVTM, ANQGSEA. This CDR3 has 15 residues. The CDR3 sequence is CSVKGGTPYTDTQYF. DNA for the CDR3: TGCAGCGTAAAAGGGGGGACTCCTTACACAGATACGCAGTATTTT.

This clonotype was counted a few times. The rearrangement links TRBV28 to TRBJ2-7; D gene ambiguous. The CDR3 totals 15 residues. With 3 bases removed from V and 2 bases from J, the gap between germline ends came to 14 bases. Germline V lookup: CDR1 MDHEN, CDR2 SYDVKM. CDR3 sequence reads: CASSFPQLGTYEQYF. The CDR3 DNA sequence: TGTGCCAGCAGTTTCCCTCAGTTGGGAACCTACGAGCAGTACTTC.

This clonotype was picked up a small number of times. This chain joins TRBV20-1 and TRBJ2-7; D perhaps matches TRBD2 (5 bases). V was cut by 7 bases and J by 1 base, with 17 bases left in between. The V gene's germline CDR1 is DFQATT and CDR2 SNEGSKA (reference sequence). The CDR3 has 14 amino acids. CDR3 nucleotide sequence: TGCAGTGGCTGTGACTCGGGAAGGTCCTACGAGCAGTACTTC. Translating gives CSGCDSGRSYEQYF.

This clonotype has more than one count but fewer than ten. The chain is built from TRBV18 and TRBJ2-2; unclear D gene. Trimming left V 3 bases short and J 5 bases short, with 16 bases between. Germline assignment: CDR1 KGHSH and CDR2 LQKENI. The CDR3 spans 16 residues. The DNA for the CDR3 is TGTGCCAGCTCACCGGGCTGGACGGGCGAAACCGGGGAGCTGTTTTTT. It encodes CASSPGWTGETGELFF.

A few counts support this clonotype. CDR3 region: CASSQIRAQGNQPQHF. In DNA, the CDR3 is TGTGCCAGCAGCCAAATAAGGGCGCAGGGCAATCAGCCCCAGCATTTT. V and J are TRBV7-9 and TRBJ1-5; D is uncertain. In germline, CDR1 is SEHNR, CDR2 FQNEAQ (reference sequence). The CDR3 runs 16 residues. With 5 bases removed from V and 2 bases from J, the gap between germline ends came to 16 bases.

This clonotype was counted at least ten times. The rearrangement joins TRBV7-2 to TRBJ2-5; D not certain. Germline V lookup: CDR1 SGHTA, CDR2 FQGNSA. The ends were cut back, 0 bases at V and 4 bases at J, with 9 bases in the middle. This CDR3 is built from 14 residues. CDR3 region: CASSLAGRGETQYF. The DNA of the CDR3 is TGTGCCAGCAGCTTAGCCGGGCGCGGAGAGACCCAGTACTTC. Variable domain in full (rest from reference TRBV7-2 and TRBJ2-5): GAGVSQSPSNKVTEKGKDVELRCDPISGHTALYWYRQSLGQGLEFLIYFQGNSAPDKSGLPSDRFSAERTGGSVSTLTIQRTQQEDSAVYLCASSLAGRGETQYFGPGTRLLVL.

This clonotype was found a few times. This chain uses TRBV28 with TRBJ2-1, with D unresolved. The germline CDR1 and CDR2 sequences are MDHEN and SYDVKM. This CDR3 region has 14 residues. V was cut by 7 bases and J by 0 bases, with 10 bases left in between. The CDR3 bases are TGTGCCAGCATCGACTTGGGCTCCTACAATGAGCAGTTCTTC. Protein sequence: CASIDLGSYNEQFF.

A single count supports this clonotype. This chain links TRBV6-5 with TRBJ2-2; D ambiguous. This CDR3 contains 14 residues. Germline CDR1 reads MNHEY; CDR2 reads SVGAGI. The V and J ends lost 4 bases and 6 bases respectively, with 12 bases between them. The chain's CDR3 is CASSLAFGPGELFF. DNA of the CDR3: TGTGCCAGCAGTTTAGCCTTCGGTCCCGGGGAGCTGTTTTTT.

This clonotype was recorded many times. The chain has TRBV27 and TRBJ2-7, with 8 bases fitting TRBD2. The germline gives CDR1 MNHEY, CDR2 SMNVEV (reference sequence). This CDR3 comprises 15 residues. Trimming at V came to 6 bases and at J to 7 bases, leaving 14 bases not matched to a gene. In DNA, the CDR3 is TGTGCCAGCAGATCAGTAGCGGGATCATATCGTGAGCAGTACTTC. As protein: CASRSVAGSYREQYF.

This clonotype was seen repeatedly, ten times or more. This rearrangement joins TRBV28 to TRBJ2-7; 7 bases are shared with TRBD1. The CDR3 has 15 amino acids. After removal of 4 bases from V and 0 bases from J, the junction contained 6 bases not matched to a gene. Germline V lookup: CDR1 MDHEN, CDR2 SYDVKM. The CDR3 DNA reads as TGTGCCAGCAGTTATACAGGGGCTTCCTCCTACGAGCAGTACTTC. Translation gives CASSYTGASSYEQYF.

This chain connects TRBV2 to TRBJ2-3; no definite D call. The germline V gene has CDR1 SNHLY and CDR2 FYNNEI. The length of the CDR3 is 14 residues. The V end was cut by 3 bases, the J end by 0 bases, with 7 bases between. Here the CDR3 reads CASSDSSSTDTQYF. The CDR3 DNA follows: TGTGCCAGCAGTGACAGTTCTAGCACAGATACGCAGTATTTT.